This T cell receptor beta chain was sequenced during a study of blood T cell repertoires in COVID-19. Only in-frame clones appear in the TCRdb table, and some are missing; sequencing was by immunoSEQ multiplex PCR. This sample yields 130,000 to 150,000 clones, of which 82% are seen a single time; about 16% belongs to the top ten. The V gene's germline CDR1 is SGHRS and CDR2 YFSETQ. The V segment lost 5 bases and the J segment 7 bases; nucleotides outside the gene matches: 11. The CDR3 runs to 15 residues. This sequence joins TRBV5-1 and TRBJ2-2; 7 bases are a match to TRBD2. This clonotype was obtained from a human donor with acute or convalescent COVID-19. The donor label of this sample is uncertain. The sample comprised peripheral blood. The CDR3 bases are TGCGCCAGCAGTCCTGAGGGGAGGGCCAGCGGGGAGCTGTTTTTT. Its protein is CASSPEGRASGELFF.